This T cell receptor (beta chain) appears in the sequencing data of a study of CD8+ T cells in alopecia areata (dated by TCRdb to 2017 to 2018). About the full investigation: Treated patients were enrolled in an open-label pilot trial of oral tofacitinib at 5 to 10 mg twice daily for moderate-to-severe alopecia areata. Clonality in the scalp was compared among normal scalp (n=4), patchy alopecia areata scalp (n=8), and alopecia totalis/universalis scalp (n=8). TCRbeta CDR3 regions were amplified by immunoSEQ multiplex PCR with 35 Vbeta forward and 13 Jbeta reverse primers. The study used high-throughput TCRbeta sequencing to examine T cell clonal expansion in alopecia areata, in both the C3H/HeJ mouse model and human patients. Biopsies were taken from tofacitinib-treated patients at baseline and at 4 and 24 weeks of treatment, and a later scalp biopsy was taken in several of the tofacitinib-treated patients. On the human side, TCRbeta sequencing was run on scalp tissue and on sorted CD4+ and CD8+ peripheral blood T cells from healthy controls and from alopecia areata patients with either patchy or totalis/universalis disease. RNA was extracted with the PAXgene miRNA kit for fixed scalp, the miRNeasy kit for PBMCs, and the RNeasy kit for mouse skin. Patients received tofacitinib for 6 to 18 months and were then followed off drug for 6 months to check for delayed response and recurrence. For the treated patients, the SALT score, which quantifies what percentage of scalp surface area is affected, served as the measure of disease severity.

In light of the paper, this sample's treatment or condition label describes: oral pan-JAK inhibitor, 5-10 mg twice daily. Lesional scalp punch biopsies and peripheral blood were collected from alopecia areata patients. PBMCs were isolated by density centrifugation and stained for CD3, CD4 and CD8, and CD4+ and CD8+ T cells were sorted on a FACSAria. Paper-wide results and their limitations: Unlike mouse skin, where gammadelta T cells dominate, normal human skin contains resident alphabeta T cells that get sequenced too, which complicates analysis of the scalp TCR repertoire. Compared with normal scalp, lesional scalp, particularly in alopecia totalis/universalis, had higher clonality and more expanded CD8+ clones, which suggests antigenic drive. Because the treated cohort was small and had just a single nonresponder, larger studies are needed to establish links between baseline CD8+ expansion and response. Tofacitinib significantly lowered scalp clonality and the number of expanded CD8+ clones among the top 100 scalp clones. TCR sequences shared between patients were less clear than in mice, possibly partly because of HLA diversity in the patient population. Many expanded lesional clones persisted in scalp and blood during tofacitinib treatment, which may partly explain relapse after stopping treatment.

This clone was detected only a few times. Its specific antigen is unknown. Base qualities are not provided; no much larger clone lies one nucleotide away. The same CDR3 also results from other DNA sequences found in this sample. V is trimmed back by 0 bases and J by 4 bases, and the junction contains 4 bases that no gene match accounts for. From the cysteine through the phenylalanine, the CDR3 covers 15 amino acids. Of all the DNA, just the CDR3 is kept, 45 bases in frame from base 1. In the germline V gene, CDR1 corresponds to SGHRS and CDR2 to YFSETQ. Libraries were made using the immunoSEQ multiplex PCR assay. For TCR sequencing, RNA was extracted from every sample and reverse transcribed into cDNA to serve as template. First-strand cDNA was synthesized with SuperScript III using a 2:1 mix of oligo-dT and random hexamers. A synthetic immune receptor repertoire was used to measure amplification bias, and any remaining bias was corrected computationally. The original pipeline was this. Raw reads were preprocessed to remove errors, and CDR3 was defined by IMGT conventions from the conserved cysteine to phenylalanine. Clonality was computed as 1 minus the Shannon entropy, with the entropy normalized by log2 of the number of productive unique TCRs. Scalp TCRbeta sequences were cross-referenced with sorted blood CD4 and CD8 repertoires so that the CD4 or CD8 identity of scalp clones could be inferred. Here the immuneACCESS table is served through TCRdb, limited to in-frame sequences with V and J called. Missing clones are a known gap in these copies; in checked studies unresolved V genes cover under half, and the rest lacks a known reason. That table furnishes V, J and clone size, whereas the DNA furnished D and trimming. This sample lists more than 200,000 clones; about 40% were detected once. Around 2.5% of the sample is in the top ten clones.

This receptor was taken from a human donor with alopecia areata. The V gene is TRBV5-1 and the J gene is TRBJ2-1; 7 of the junction bases match TRBD1. Sequenced material: CD4+ T cells sorted from blood, taken around week 37, from a patient treated with tofacitinib. The DNA sequence is as follows: TGCGCCAGCAGCTTGGGACAGGGTTCATACAATGAGCAGTTCTTC. Translated, this is CASSLGQGSYNEQFF.